A selection of T cell receptor beta chains follows, all from one sample in a study of T cells in localized non-small cell lung cancer. Profiling relied on immunoSEQ multiplex PCR, and the TCRdb table lists in-frame clones only, not all of them. The table lists around 1,900 clones, more than 35% of them singletons. Source: lung tumor tissue, taken before any cancer treatment. The receptors derive from a male donor aged 60 or over with stage II lung adenocarcinoma. Each CDR3 is given with its conserved first and last residue. Fields, in order: D gene, clone size, V gene, J gene, CDR3 protein, CDR3 DNA. The D gene is left open where the match is weak. Clone size, where shown, is once, few, many, or a class for clones that have expanded.

-	few	TRBV11-3	TRBJ2-1	CASSLAFGGYEQFF	TGTGCCAGCAGCTTGGCCTTCGGTGGATATGAGCAGTTCTTC
-	few	TRBV15	TRBJ2-2	CATSRDLGLNTGELFF	TGTGCCACCAGCAGAGATTTGGGGCTAAACACCGGGGAGCTGTTTTTT
-	medium-sized	TRBV7-2	TRBJ2-7	CASMAREHYEQYF	TGTGCCAGCATGGCTAGGGAGCATTACGAGCAGTACTTC
-	-	TRBV19	TRBJ2-1	CASSMVGYYNEQFF	TGTGCCAGTAGTATGGTGGGCTACTACAATGAGCAGTTCTTC
-	-	TRBV19	TRBJ2-6	CASTLAGANVLTF	TGTGCCAGTACCCTAGCCGGGGCCAACGTCCTGACTTTC
TRBD1	-	TRBV2	TRBJ1-1	CASRSGTGRESTEAFF	TGTGCCAGCAGAAGCGGGACAGGGCGGGAGAGCACTGAAGCTTTCTTT
-	few	TRBV6-8	TRBJ2-3	CASLVQGSTDTQYF	TGTGCCAGCTTAGTTCAGGGGAGCACAGATACGCAGTATTTT
-	-	TRBV18	TRBJ1-5	CASSPPGTSNQPQHF	TGTGCCAGCTCACCACCCGGGACAAGCAATCAGCCCCAGCATTTT
TRBD2	few	TRBV11-3	TRBJ2-7	CASSTPRAGDFHEQYF	TGTGCCAGCAGCACCCCCAGAGCGGGAGATTTCCACGAGCAGTACTTC
TRBD2	few	TRBV14	TRBJ2-1	CASSQEAGGYNEQFF	TGTGCCAGCAGCCAAGAGGCGGGAGGCTACAATGAGCAGTTCTTC
-	-	TRBV10-2	TRBJ1-1	CASSDGPPNTEAFF	TGCGCCAGCAGCGACGGACCGCCGAACACTGAAGCTTTCTTT
TRBD1	-	TRBV6-8	TRBJ2-6	CASSLAGTDSGANVLTF	TGTGCCAGCAGTCTCGCCGGGACAGACTCTGGGGCCAACGTCCTGACTTTC
-	once	TRBV30	TRBJ1-5	CAWSVSGASNQPQHF	TGTGCCTGGAGTGTATCGGGGGCGAGCAATCAGCCCCAGCATTTT
-	-	TRBV11-3	TRBJ1-6	CASSLEAGFNSPLHF	TGTGCCAGCAGCTTAGAGGCCGGTTTTAATTCACCCCTCCACTTT
-	few	TRBV11-3	TRBJ1-1	CASSLGLGMNTEAFF	TGTGCCAGCAGCTTAGGGTTGGGTATGAACACTGAAGCTTTCTTT
-	few	TRBV11-3	TRBJ1-3	CASSFVTASWGNTIYF	TGTGCCAGCAGCTTCGTCACGGCGTCGTGGGGAAACACCATATATTTT
TRBD1	-	TRBV28	TRBJ1-6	CASSRDSNSPLHF	TGTGCCAGCAGTAGGGACAGTAATTCACCCCTCCACTTT